The 32 T cell receptor beta chains listed next were all sequenced from one sample in a study of blood T cell repertoires in COVID-19. Using immunoSEQ multiplex PCR, the repertoire was profiled, and TCRdb retains in-frame clones only, with some absent. The data contain around 220,000 clones, around 80% of them singletons. The sample taken for sequencing was peripheral blood. Every receptor here comes from a woman older than 75 with COVID-19, enrolled during active disease.

This clone was seen just once. The chain joins TRBV19 to TRBJ1-3; 9 positions agree with TRBD1. The V gene's germline CDR1 is LNHDA and CDR2 SQIVND (reference sequence). The CDR3 has 16 residues. J gave up 0 bases and V 10 bases, and 10 bases lay outside the gene matches. The CDR3 here is CATRQGELLSGNTIYF. As DNA, the CDR3 is TGTGCCACACGACAGGGGGAACTCCTCTCTGGAAACACCATATATTTT.

The rearrangement joins TRBV6-5 to TRBJ1-3; 7 bases align to TRBD1. Germline CDR1 MNHEY, CDR2 SVGAGI. This CDR3 has 14 amino acids. The V gene end was trimmed by 6 bases and the J gene end by 2 bases; junction bases not matched to a gene: 4. As DNA, the CDR3 is TGTGCCAGCAGACAAGACAGGGCTGGAAACACCATATATTTT. It codes for CASRQDRAGNTIYF.

The V gene is TRBV5-1, the J gene TRBJ1-2; D is unresolved. The CDR3 is made up of 14 amino acids. Germline V CDR1 and CDR2: SGHRS, YFSETQ. V lost 2 bases, J lost 3 bases, and 11 bases lay in between. CDR3 in amino acids: CASSFSGLDYGYTF. The CDR3, as DNA: TGCGCCAGCAGCTTTTCGGGTCTCGACTATGGCTACACCTTC.

The CDR3, as DNA: TGTGCCAGCAGCGTAGGAGGGCCCACTGAAGCTTTCTTT. It codes for CASSVGGPTEAFF. The rearrangement uses TRBV9 and TRBJ1-1; unclear D gene. There are 13 residues in the CDR3. Deletions cut 0 bases from V and 4 bases from J, with 7 bases between. The germline CDR1 and CDR2 sequences are SGDLS and YYNGEE. Full variable domain (remainder filled in from reference TRBV9 and TRBJ1-1): DSGVTQTPKHLITATGQRVTLRCSPRSGDLSVYWYQQSLDQGLQFLIQYYNGEERAKGNILERFSAQQFPDLHSELNLSSLELGDSALYFCASSVGGPTEAFFGQGTRLTVV.

This chain links TRBV6-6 with TRBJ2-3; TRBD2 matches at 7 bases. Germline values: CDR1 MNHNY, CDR2 SVGAGI (reference sequence). The CDR3 extends over 15 amino acids. Losses at the gene ends were 2 bases for V and 0 bases for J; bases not matched to a gene: 2. The CDR3 coding sequence is TGTGCCAGCAGTTACCGGCGGGGGAGCACAGATACGCAGTATTTT. It codes for CASSYRRGSTDTQYF.

This clone showed up just a few times. The rearrangement links TRBV18 to TRBJ1-1, with D unresolved. There are 15 residues in the CDR3. Germline CDR1 KGHSH, CDR2 LQKENI. V lost 2 bases and J 0 bases, leaving 10 bases between the germline ends. The CDR3 DNA reads TGTGCCAGCTCACCAGCGGCGGGGATGAACACTGAAGCTTTCTTT. Translation gives CASSPAAGMNTEAFF.

J is TRBJ2-5 and V is TRBV3-1 (or the pseudogene TRBV3-2); unclear D gene. CDR3 length: 15 residues. Per the germline V gene, CDR1 is LGHDT and CDR2 is YNNKEL (reference sequence). The ends were cut back, 0 bases at V and 5 bases at J, with 13 bases in the middle. The CDR3 loop is CASSQDAATVETQYF. The CDR3 DNA is TGTGCCAGCAGCCAAGATGCGGCCACTGTGGAGACCCAGTACTTC.

The chain recombines TRBV3-1 (or the pseudogene TRBV3-2) with TRBJ2-5; D is perhaps TRBD2 (5 bases). This CDR3 has 14 residues. V dropped 3 bases and J dropped 3 bases, with 11 bases sitting between them. Germline V gene sequence: CDR1 LGHDT, CDR2 YNNKEL (reference sequence). For the CDR3, the DNA is TGTGCCAGCAGCCACTTTGTAGCGAAAGAGACCCAGTACTTC. It translates to CASSHFVAKETQYF.

In regard to this clone: This sample also contains other DNA sequences that code for the same CDR3. V usage is TRBV5-1 and J usage is TRBJ1-2; D perhaps matches TRBD1 (6 bases). The germline V gene encodes CDR1 SGHRS and CDR2 YFSETQ. The germline V and J ends were trimmed by 3 bases and 4 bases, with 13 bases remaining between them. The CDR3 contains 14 residues. The CDR3 nucleotides read TGCGCCAGCAGCTCGGGTCAGGGGAGCTATGGCTACACCTTC. This codes for CASSSGQGSYGYTF.

The chain employs TRBV2 and TRBJ2-1, with 8 bases lining up with TRBD1. V shed 7 bases and J 5 bases; nucleotides not matched to a gene: 10. Germline loops: CDR1 SNHLY, CDR2 FYNNEI. The CDR3 covers 15 residues. The chain's CDR3 is CASNPRDRNNNEQFF. Written as DNA, the CDR3 is TGTGCCAGCAACCCCAGGGACAGGAATAACAATGAGCAGTTCTTC.

The V and J genes are TRBV6-5 and TRBJ1-2; 10 nucleotides align to TRBD1. Per the germline V gene, CDR1 is MNHEY and CDR2 is SVGAGI. Trimming removed 8 bases from V and 7 bases from J; junction bases left unmatched: 10. The CDR3 consists of 14 residues. In DNA form, the CDR3 reads TGTGCCAGCTTGAGACAGGGGGCCGTCACTGGCTACACCTTC. Translated: CASLRQGAVTGYTF.

The chain uses TRBV12-3 or TRBV12-4 and TRBJ2-7; 7 bases align to TRBD2. Trimming took 10 bases from V and 4 from J; bases not matched to a gene: 10. CDR3 length: 13 residues. The CDR3: CAIGTGGSYEQYF. CDR3 DNA sequence: TGTGCCATAGGGACCGGGGGGTCTTACGAGCAGTACTTC.

V gene TRBV3-1 (or the pseudogene TRBV3-2) combines with J gene TRBJ1-1; TRBD1 is a possible D gene (5 bases). The CDR3 consists of 13 residues. V lost 7 bases, J lost 1 base, and 10 bases lay in between. Germline CDR1 reads LGHDT; CDR2 reads YNNKEL (reference sequence). The CDR3 DNA sequence: TGTGCCAGCACCAGGGCCGGGAACACTGAAGCTTTCTTT. It specifies CASTRAGNTEAFF.

The chain recombines TRBV15 with TRBJ1-2, with D possibly matching TRBD1 (5 bases). CDR3 length equals 14 residues. Trimming stripped 3 bases from V and 5 bases from J, with 13 bases between. Germline V gives CDR1 LNHNV, CDR2 YYDKDF (reference sequence). The CDR3 sequence is CATSRTVKDYGYTF. CDR3 DNA sequence: TGTGCCACCAGCAGGACAGTGAAGGATTATGGCTACACCTTC.

The chain couples TRBV18 to TRBJ1-1, with D maybe TRBD1 (5 bases). The germline CDR1 and CDR2 sequences are KGHSH and LQKENI. The CDR3 covers 15 residues. The V gene lost 0 bases and the J gene lost 0 bases, with 8 bases spanning the gap. The CDR3 bases are TGTGCCAGCTCACCACCGGAAGGGGTGAACACTGAAGCTTTCTTT. As protein: CASSPPEGVNTEAFF.

The chain combines TRBV11-2 with TRBJ2-7; 10 bases agree with TRBD1. CDR1 SGHAT and CDR2 FQNNGV come from the germline V gene. V lost 4 bases to trimming and J lost 4 bases; unmatched junction nucleotides: 7. The CDR3 runs to 15 residues. Here the CDR3 reads CASSWGTGALYEQYF. CDR3 sequence (DNA): TGTGCCAGCAGCTGGGGGACAGGGGCTCTGTACGAGCAGTACTTC.

The CDR3 region is CASSSFQGAVGSPLHF. CDR3 bases: TGTGCCAGCAGCAGTTTCCAGGGGGCCGTTGGGTCACCCCTCCACTTT. This chain joins TRBV3-1 (or the pseudogene TRBV3-2) and TRBJ1-6, with 8 bases fitting TRBD1. From germline, CDR1 is LGHDT and CDR2 YNNKEL (reference sequence). With 5 bases clipped from V and 10 bases from J, the junction kept 13 bases outside the gene matches. This CDR3 contains 16 residues.

The chain recombines TRBV9 with TRBJ2-7; 7 bases are a match to TRBD2. The junction had 9 bases not matched to a gene; V was cut back by 2 bases and J by 1 base. This CDR3 is built from 16 residues. Germline loops: CDR1 SGDLS, CDR2 YYNGEE. CDR3 sequence (DNA): TGTGCCAGCAGCGTGGGGGTAGCGGGCCTGTCCTACGAGCAGTACTTC. Protein: CASSVGVAGLSYEQYF.

The gene calls are TRBV12-3 or TRBV12-4 and TRBJ1-1; a possible D gene is TRBD1 (6 bases). Trimming stripped 3 bases from V and 5 bases from J, with 10 bases between. The CDR3 contains 13 residues. The CDR3 DNA reads as TGTGCCAGCAGTTTTAACAGGGAGACTGAAGCTTTCTTT. Translating it yields CASSFNRETEAFF.

This rearrangement joins TRBV7-2 to TRBJ2-5; the match to TRBD2 covers 8 bases. This CDR3 is 16 amino acids long. V lost 5 bases, J lost 7 bases, and 15 bases stayed unmatched. The germline gives CDR1 SGHTA, CDR2 FQGNSA. The chain's CDR3 is CASSRSAGTSKGTQYF. CDR3 coding DNA: TGTGCCAGCAGCCGTTCCGCCGGGACTAGTAAGGGGACCCAGTACTTC.

The chain employs TRBV27 and TRBJ1-5, with TRBD1 identical over 7 bases. Germline lookup yields CDR1 MNHEY and CDR2 SMNVEV (reference sequence). The V and J ends lost 9 bases and 0 bases, in that order; junction bases with no gene match: 11. The CDR3 is made up of 16 amino acids. Written as DNA, the CDR3 is TGTGCCAGTGCGACAGGGCTTCGAAATAGCAATCAGCCCCAGCATTTT. Translated, it gives CASATGLRNSNQPQHF.

Comment on this clone: This CDR3 is also generated by other DNA sequences in the sample. This chain uses TRBV28 with TRBJ1-1, with D perhaps TRBD1 (6 bases). The CDR3 length is 13 residues. Germline-derived CDR1 and CDR2 are MDHEN and SYDVKM. V was cut by 5 bases and J by 5 bases, with 12 bases left in between. As DNA, the CDR3 is TGTGCCAGCAGTCTACAGGGCGGGACTGAAGCTTTCTTT. It codes for CASSLQGGTEAFF.

The V gene is TRBV11-1, the J gene TRBJ2-2; D remains unclear. The V and J ends lost 1 base and 3 bases respectively, with 3 bases between them. CDR3 length: 13 amino acids. Germline V gene sequence: CDR1 SGHAT, CDR2 FQDESV (reference sequence). The DNA of the CDR3 is TGTGCCAGCAGCTTAGGCGACACCGGGGAGCTGTTTTTT. Translation: CASSLGDTGELFF. Full variable domain (rest looked up from reference TRBV11-1 and TRBJ2-2): EAEVAQSPRYKITEKSQAVAFWCDPISGHATLYWYRQILGQGPELLVQFQDESVVDDSQLPKDRFSAERLKGVDSTLKIQPAELGDSAMYLCASSLGDTGELFFGEGSRLTVL.

The chain employs TRBV5-1 and TRBJ1-1; D ambiguous. This CDR3 comprises 13 residues. Germline loops: CDR1 SGHRS, CDR2 YFSETQ. Trimming took 0 bases from V and 2 from J, leaving 5 bases between them. The CDR3 sequence: CASSLELNTEAFF. CDR3 in DNA: TGCGCCAGCAGCTTGGAGCTCAACACTGAAGCTTTCTTT.

The J gene is TRBJ2-1, the V gene TRBV4-2; perhaps TRBD2 as D (5 bases). The V gene's germline CDR1 is LGHNA and CDR2 YNFKEQ. The V end was cut by 4 bases, the J end by 10 bases, with 14 bases between. The CDR3 sequence is 13 residues long. The chain's CDR3 is CASSPGRRAEQFF. DNA of the CDR3: TGTGCCAGCAGCCCCGGCAGGCGGGCCGAGCAGTTCTTC.

This sequence joins TRBV19 and TRBJ1-2; the D gene is possibly TRBD1 (5 bases). Per germline, CDR1 LNHDA and CDR2 SQIVND (reference sequence). Deletions cut 9 bases from V and 8 bases from J, with 25 bases between. The CDR3 spans 15 residues. The CDR3 protein is CASIPPANQGKGYTF. In DNA form, the CDR3 reads TGTGCCAGCATCCCGCCGGCAAACCAGGGTAAGGGCTACACCTTC. The entire variable domain, with the rest obtained from reference TRBV19 and TRBJ1-2, is as follows: DGGITQSPKYLFRKEGQNVTLSCEQNLNHDAMYWYRQDPGQGLRLIYYSQIVNDFQKGDIAEGYSVSREKKESFPLTVTSAQKNPTAFYLCASIPPANQGKGYTFGSGTRLTVV.

This chain uses TRBV5-4 with TRBJ1-1, with 7 bases that match TRBD1. V lost 0 bases to trimming and J lost 1 base; unmatched junction nucleotides: 3. The CDR3 loop spans 15 amino acids. CDR1 is SGHNT and CDR2 is YYREEE in the germline V gene (reference sequence). The CDR3 reads CASSLARQGNTEAFF. The CDR3 DNA sequence: TGTGCCAGCAGCTTGGCTCGACAGGGGAACACTGAAGCTTTCTTT.

This clone was seen a handful of times. The rearrangement joins TRBV4-2 to TRBJ1-2; D gene uncertain. CDR3 size: 16 residues. Germline V gene sequence: CDR1 LGHNA, CDR2 YNFKEQ. Trimming removed 0 bases at V and 4 bases at J, with 15 bases between. The CDR3 DNA sequence: TGTGCCAGCAGCCAAGAGATTGACCCTAGACCCTATGGCTACACCTTC. Its translation: CASSQEIDPRPYGYTF.

The chain links TRBV9 to TRBJ2-3, with TRBD2 matching 11 bases. From germline, CDR1 is SGDLS and CDR2 YYNGEE. Unmatched junction bases numbered 10, after V lost 4 bases and J lost 6 bases. The CDR3 covers 16 residues. CDR3 in amino acids: CASSQTPSGRSDTQYF. The DNA for the CDR3 is TGTGCCAGCAGCCAGACTCCTAGCGGGAGGTCGGATACGCAGTATTTT.

For this clone: Mismatch with germline at one junction end may stem from a read error. This chain uses TRBV5-6 with TRBJ2-3; TRBD1 might be the D (6 bases). Germline V lookup: CDR1 SGHDT, CDR2 YYEEEE. The CDR3 length is 12 residues. The CDR3 nucleotides are TGTGCCAGCAGCTTGTGGGGGAAGGGGGTTGGTTTT. As protein: CASSLWGKGVGF.

The chain employs TRBV2 and TRBJ2-5, with no clear D. The CDR3 loop spans 13 amino acids. Germline CDR1 and CDR2: SNHLY and FYNNEI. Trimming stripped 2 bases from V and 2 bases from J, with 6 bases between. The CDR3 coding sequence is TGTGCCAGCAGTGAAAGGCGGCAAGAGACCCAGTACTTC. Its translation: CASSERRQETQYF.

The chain uses TRBV28 and TRBJ2-5, with D perhaps TRBD2 (6 bases). V was pared by 7 bases and J by 2 bases, with 14 bases between. This CDR3 is built from 14 residues. Germline assignment: CDR1 MDHEN and CDR2 SYDVKM. This CDR3 reads CASMGGLPQETQYF. In DNA, the CDR3 is TGTGCCAGCATGGGGGGACTTCCGCAAGAGACCCAGTACTTC.